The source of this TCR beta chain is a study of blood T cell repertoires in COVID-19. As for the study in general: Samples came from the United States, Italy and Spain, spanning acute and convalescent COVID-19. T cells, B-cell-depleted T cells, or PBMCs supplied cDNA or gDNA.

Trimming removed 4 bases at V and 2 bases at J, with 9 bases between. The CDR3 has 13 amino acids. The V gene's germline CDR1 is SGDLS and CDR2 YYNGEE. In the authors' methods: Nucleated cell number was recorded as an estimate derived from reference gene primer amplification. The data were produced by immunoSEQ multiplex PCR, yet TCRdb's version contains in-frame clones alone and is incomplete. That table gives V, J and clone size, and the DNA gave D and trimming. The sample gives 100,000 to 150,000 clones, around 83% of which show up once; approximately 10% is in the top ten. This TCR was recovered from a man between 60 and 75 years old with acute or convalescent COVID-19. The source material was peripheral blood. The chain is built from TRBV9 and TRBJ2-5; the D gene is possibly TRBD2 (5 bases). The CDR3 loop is CASSLSGQETQYF. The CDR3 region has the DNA TGTGCCAGCAGCCTTTCGGGGCAAGAGACCCAGTACTTC.